The rows below give T cell receptor beta chains drawn from one sample of a study of shared clonotypes between healthy human individuals. Measured with immunoSEQ multiplex PCR; TCRdb has only the in-frame clones, and not every one. The data contain roughly 500,000 clones, around 96% of them singletons. Input material: naive CD4+ T cells sorted from blood. These receptors were collected from a woman in her thirties in good health. Each CDR3 is given with its conserved first and last residue. Clone sizes are given selectively: once, few, many, or a class where the clone is expanded.

V | size | CDR3
TRBV5-6 | - | CASRKEDRVKYEQYF
TRBV5-5 | - | CASSPVATSGSADTQYF
TRBV7-8 | - | CASGQAFGAFF
TRBV4-2 | - | CASSQQGPSTVNYGYTF
TRBV27 | - | CASRYTGTRSTDTQYF
TRBV7-9 | - | CASSPIWLTGPSYEQYF
TRBV11-2 | - | CASSSGVWGGSSYEQYF
TRBV2 | once | CASSEAGLYGYTF
TRBV6-5 | - | CASSYSTTGDNSPLHF
TRBV15 | - | CATNPGGALLPYNEQFF
TRBV6-6 | - | CASSKTETGSYEQYF
TRBV29-1 | - | CSVADSPGQPQHF
TRBV6-5 | - | CASSYVTGENTEAFF
TRBV4-1 | - | CASSRRTGGADNSPLHF
TRBV28 | - | CASSLEYRGDTEAFF
TRBV5-1 | - | CASSLGRSTNEKLFF
TRBV21-1 | - | CASSKGVGRSRDTGELFF
TRBV7-2 | - | CASSAQAAGLQETQYF
TRBV7-2 | - | CASTTSGPTPDTQYF
TRBV19 | - | CASSTPDRAHYGYTF
TRBV11-2 | - | CASSRPDSGVLEQYF
TRBV5-4 | - | CASSTTTGGRTNEKLFF
TRBV6-6 | - | CASSYWGTGGETQYF
TRBV2 | - | CASSGPPPEIGGYTF
TRBV28 | - | CASMRDPTDTQYF
TRBV5-6 | - | CASSLRGNTEAFF
TRBV4-1 | - | CASSQETLAGAKNIQYF
TRBV2 | - | CASSVARASYEQYF
TRBV7-3 | - | CASSRRDGAQNTQYF
TRBV29-1 | - | CSVALRSGQETQYF
TRBV4-1 | - | CASSPFGTGASGGNQPQHF
TRBV7-8 | - | CASSPKGSPEPQHF
TRBV7-2 | - | CASSSQGGQPQHF
TRBV30 | - | CAWSPLAGNYEQYF
TRBV11-3 | - | CASSTETGKAFF
TRBV27 | - | CASSRGQDTLTEQYF
TRBV25-1 | - | CASSPDTLNTEAFF
TRBV30 | - | CAWKRENNSPLHF
TRBV28 | - | CASSGVDFSGANVLTF
TRBV18 | - | CASSPRGGGQETQYF
TRBV28 | - | CASDTGSSGNTIYF
TRBV2 | - | CASIRAGSNTGELFF
TRBV5-1 | - | CASSLSGTTQETQYF
TRBV19 | - | CASSISGRSPNTEAFF
TRBV15 | - | CATSRDQTGWREKLFF
TRBV29-1 | - | CSVRAASTDTQYF
TRBV19 | - | CASGDTGELFF
TRBV5-4 | - | CASSPFTSGSINEQFF
TRBV7-9 | - | CASSWGTSNYEQYF